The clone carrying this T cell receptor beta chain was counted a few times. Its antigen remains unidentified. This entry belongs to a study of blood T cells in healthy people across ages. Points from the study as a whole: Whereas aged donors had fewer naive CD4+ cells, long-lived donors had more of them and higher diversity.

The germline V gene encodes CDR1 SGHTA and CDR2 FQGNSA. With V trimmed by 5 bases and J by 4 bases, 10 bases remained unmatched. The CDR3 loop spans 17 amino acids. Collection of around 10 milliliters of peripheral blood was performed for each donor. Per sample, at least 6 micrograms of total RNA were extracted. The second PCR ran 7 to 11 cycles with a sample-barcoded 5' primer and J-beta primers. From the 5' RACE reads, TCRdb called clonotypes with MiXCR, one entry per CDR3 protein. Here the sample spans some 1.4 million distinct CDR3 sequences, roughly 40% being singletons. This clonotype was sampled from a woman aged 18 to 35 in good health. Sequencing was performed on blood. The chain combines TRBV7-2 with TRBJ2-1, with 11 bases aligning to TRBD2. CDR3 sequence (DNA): TGTGCCAGCAGCCGTATGACCGGGACTAGCGGTTACAATGAGCAGTTCTTC. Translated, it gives CASSRMTGTSGYNEQFF.